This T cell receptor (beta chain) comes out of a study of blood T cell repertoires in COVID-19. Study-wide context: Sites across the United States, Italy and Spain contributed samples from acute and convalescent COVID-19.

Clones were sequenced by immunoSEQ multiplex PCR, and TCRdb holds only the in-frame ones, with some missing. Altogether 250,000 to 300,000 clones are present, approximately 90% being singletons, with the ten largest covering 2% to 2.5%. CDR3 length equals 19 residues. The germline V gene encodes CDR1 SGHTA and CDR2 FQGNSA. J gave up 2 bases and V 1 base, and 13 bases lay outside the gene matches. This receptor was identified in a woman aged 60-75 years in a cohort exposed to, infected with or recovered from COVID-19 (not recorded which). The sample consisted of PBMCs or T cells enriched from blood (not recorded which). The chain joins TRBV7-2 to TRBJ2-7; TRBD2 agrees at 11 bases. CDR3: CASSLVSGWGLAAAYEQYF. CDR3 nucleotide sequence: TGTGCCAGCAGCTTAGTCTCTGGCTGGGGACTAGCGGCGGCCTACGAGCAGTACTTC.